This T cell receptor (beta chain) was recorded in a study of technical replicates of blood from a handful of donors. Germline V gene data show CDR1 as SGHVS and CDR2 as FQNEAQ. The CDR3 extends over 19 amino acids. The V end lost 5 bases, the J end lost 5 bases, and 29 bases lay between the germline ends. Data came from immunoSEQ multiplex PCR; TCRdb stores just in-frame clones and leaves some out. The sample has around 72,000 clones; around 91% are singletons. The rearrangement uses TRBV7-8 and TRBJ2-3; a weak D match, TRBD2 (6 bases). The clonotype was recovered from a human donor in good health. Sequenced: T cells isolated from PBMCs. The CDR3: CASSQASGGGHPRGDTQYF. The CDR3 nucleotides read TGTGCCAGCAGCCAGGCGAGCGGAGGTGGACACCCGCGGGGAGATACGCAGTATTTT.